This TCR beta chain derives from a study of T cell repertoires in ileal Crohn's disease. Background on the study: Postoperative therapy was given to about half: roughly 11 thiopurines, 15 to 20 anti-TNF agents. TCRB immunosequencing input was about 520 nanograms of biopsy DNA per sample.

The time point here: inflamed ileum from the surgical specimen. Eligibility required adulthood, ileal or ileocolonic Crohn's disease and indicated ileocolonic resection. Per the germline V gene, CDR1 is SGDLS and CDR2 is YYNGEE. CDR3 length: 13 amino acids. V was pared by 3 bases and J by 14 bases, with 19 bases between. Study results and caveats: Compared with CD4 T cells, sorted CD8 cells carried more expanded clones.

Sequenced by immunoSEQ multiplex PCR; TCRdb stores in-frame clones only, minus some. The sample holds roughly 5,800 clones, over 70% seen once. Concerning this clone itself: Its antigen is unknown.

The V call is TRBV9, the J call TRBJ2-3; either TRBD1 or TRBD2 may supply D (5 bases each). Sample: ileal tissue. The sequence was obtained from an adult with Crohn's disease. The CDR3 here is CASSAGSGTDSYF. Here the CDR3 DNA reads TGTGCCAGCAGCGCGGGTTCCGGGACCGATTCGTATTTT.